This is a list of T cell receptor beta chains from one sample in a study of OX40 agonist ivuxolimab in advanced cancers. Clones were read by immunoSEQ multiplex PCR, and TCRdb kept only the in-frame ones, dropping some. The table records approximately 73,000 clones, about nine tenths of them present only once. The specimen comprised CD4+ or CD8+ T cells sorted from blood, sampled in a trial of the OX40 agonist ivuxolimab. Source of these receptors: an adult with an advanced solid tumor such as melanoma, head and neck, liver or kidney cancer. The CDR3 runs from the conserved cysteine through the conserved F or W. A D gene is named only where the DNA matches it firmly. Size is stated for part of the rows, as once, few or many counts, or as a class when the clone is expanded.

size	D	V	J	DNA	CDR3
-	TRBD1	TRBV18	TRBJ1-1	TGTGCCAGCTCACCAGGGGACAGGAACACTGAAGCTTTCTTT	CASSPGDRNTEAFF
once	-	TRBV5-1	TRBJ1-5	TGCGCCAGCAGCTTGGGCGGGGTTCAGCCCCAGCATTTT	CASSLGGVQPQHF
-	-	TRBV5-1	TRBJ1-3	TGCGCCAGCAAAAGGTGGGGGGGCTCTGGAAACACCATATATTTT	CASKRWGGSGNTIYF
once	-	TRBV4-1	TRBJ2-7	TGCGCCAGCAGCCAAGATTTCCAGGGAGAGTACGAGCAGTACTTC	CASSQDFQGEYEQYF
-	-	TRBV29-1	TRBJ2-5	TGCAGCGTTGGTAACAGCCAAGAGACCCAGTACTTC	CSVGNSQETQYF
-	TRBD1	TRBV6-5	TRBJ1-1	TGTGCCAGCAGAATTGGGACAGGGGGAACTGAAGCTTTCTTT	CASRIGTGGTEAFF
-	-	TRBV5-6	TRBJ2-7	TGTGCCAGCAGCTTAGCGGGTGGCGGGAAGCAGTACGAGCAGTACTTC	CASSLAGGGKQYEQYF
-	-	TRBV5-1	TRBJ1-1	TGCGCCAGCAGCTTGCCCGGGACAACGAACACTGAAGCTTTCTTT	CASSLPGTTNTEAFF
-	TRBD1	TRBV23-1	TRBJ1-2	TGCGCCAGCAGTCAATCGTGGACAGGGGCCTTGATGGCCTATGGCTACACCTTC	CASSQSWTGALMAYGYTF
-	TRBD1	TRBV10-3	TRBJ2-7	TGTGCCATCAGCACCGACAGGGATGCCGAGCAGTACTTC	CAISTDRDAEQYF
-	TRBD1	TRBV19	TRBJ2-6	TGTGCCAGTAGTACTCAGGGGGATGGAGGGGCCAACGTCCTGACTTTC	CASSTQGDGGANVLTF
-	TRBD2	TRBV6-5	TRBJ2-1	TGTGCCAGCAGCATCGCGGGGAGGGGACACAATGAGCAGTTCTTC	CASSIAGRGHNEQFF
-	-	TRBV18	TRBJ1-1	TGTGCCAGCTCACCACCGGGCCCCCATGAGGCTTTCTTT	CASSPPGPHEAFF
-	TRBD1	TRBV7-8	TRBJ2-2	TGTGCCAGCAGCTCGCCCATCCAGGGGGACACCGGGGAGCTGTTTTTT	CASSSPIQGDTGELFF
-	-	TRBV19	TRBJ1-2	TGTGCCAGTAGTATATCGACGAATGGCTACACCTTC	CASSISTNGYTF
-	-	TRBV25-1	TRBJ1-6	TGTGCCAGCAGTGAATTTGGTTCGACAGGAAGAGGTTCACCCCTCCACTTT	CASSEFGSTGRGSPLHF
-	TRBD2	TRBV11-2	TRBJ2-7	TGTGCCAGCAGCTTAGGATACCTAGCGGAAACCTACGAGCAGTACTTC	CASSLGYLAETYEQYF
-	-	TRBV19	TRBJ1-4	TGTGCCAGCAAAAGGACCCTAGGTCGTGAAAAACTGTTTTTT	CASKRTLGREKLFF
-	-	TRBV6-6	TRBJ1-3	TGTGCCAGCAGGGACAGTTCTGGAAACACCATATATTTT	CASRDSSGNTIYF
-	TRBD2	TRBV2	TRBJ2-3	TGTGCCAGCAACAGACTAGCGGGCAGCACAGATACGCAGTATTTT	CASNRLAGSTDTQYF
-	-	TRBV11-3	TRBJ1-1	TGTGCCAGCAGCCCGGAGACAGACACTGAAGCTTTCTTT	CASSPETDTEAFF
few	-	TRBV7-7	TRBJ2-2	TGTGCTAGCAGCCCTGGAAGGGAGAACACCGGGGAGCTGTTTTTT	CASSPGRENTGELFF
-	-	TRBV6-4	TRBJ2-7	TGTGCCAGCAGTGACTCGCATCGGATGACAGGCGCCTACGAGCAGTACTTC	CASSDSHRMTGAYEQYF
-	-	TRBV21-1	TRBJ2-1	TGTGCCAGCAGCAAAGGAGCGCAGGGATTAGACAATGAGCAGTTCTTC	CASSKGAQGLDNEQFF
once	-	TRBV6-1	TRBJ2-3	TGTGCCAGCAGCCGCCTCGGCCCAGATACGCAGTATTTT	CASSRLGPDTQYF
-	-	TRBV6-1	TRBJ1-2	TGTGCCAGCAGTTCGAGACGGCCAGCTAACTATGGCTACACCTTC	CASSSRRPANYGYTF
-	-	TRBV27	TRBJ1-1	TGTGCCAGCAGCGACTTAATGAACACTGAAGCTTTCTTT	CASSDLMNTEAFF
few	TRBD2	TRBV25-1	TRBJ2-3	TGTGCCAGCAGTGGGGGAGGGTCCAGCACAGATACGCAGTATTTT	CASSGGGSSTDTQYF
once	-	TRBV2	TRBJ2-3	TGTGCCAGCAGTACCACAGATACGCAGTATTTT	CASSTTDTQYF
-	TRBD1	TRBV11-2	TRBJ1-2	TGTGCCAGCAGCTCGGACAGGGGCTATGGCTACACCTTC	CASSSDRGYGYTF
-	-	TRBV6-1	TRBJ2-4	TGTGCCAGCCTCCTAACCGAGGCCAAAAACATTCAGTACTTC	CASLLTEAKNIQYF
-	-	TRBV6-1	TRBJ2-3	TGTGCCGCCCAACTAGATCCGGGCACAGATACGCAGTATTTT	CAAQLDPGTDTQYF
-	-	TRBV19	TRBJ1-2	TGTGCCAGTAGTAACACAGACTATGGCTACACCTTC	CASSNTDYGYTF
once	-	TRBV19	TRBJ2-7	TGTGCCAGTAGTATGGGTCAGCAAGCCTACGAGCAGTACTTC	CASSMGQQAYEQYF
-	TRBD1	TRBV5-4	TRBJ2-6	TGTGCCAGCAGCTTGAACAGGGGCGTCTCTGGGGCCAACGTCCTGACTTTC	CASSLNRGVSGANVLTF
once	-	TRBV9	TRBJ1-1	TGTGCCAGCAGCCCAACCTCGGGAGGCGGACGCCGAGTTACTGAAGCTTTCTTT	CASSPTSGGGRRVTEAFF
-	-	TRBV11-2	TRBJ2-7	TGTGCCAGCACTAGCTCCTACGAGCAGTACTTC	CASTSSYEQYF
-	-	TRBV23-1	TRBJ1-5	TGCGCACCTTCCGCTGGGGGTCAGGGGCAGCCCCAGCATTTT	CAPSAGGQGQPQHF
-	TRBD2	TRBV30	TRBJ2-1	TGTGCCTGGACCGGCGGGAGCGGGAGGGCCAACAATGAGCAGTTCTTC	CAWTGGSGRANNEQFF
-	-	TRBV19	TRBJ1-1	TGTGCCAGTAAGGGGAACATTCTTGACGCTGAAGCTTTCTTT	CASKGNILDAEAFF
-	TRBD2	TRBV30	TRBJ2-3	TGTGCCTGGAGCGGCGGCGGCGGGAGGGCCACAGATACGCAGTATTTT	CAWSGGGGRATDTQYF
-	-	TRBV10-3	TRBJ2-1	TGTGCCATCGGTGACTACGCAAATGAGCAGTTCTTC	CAIGDYANEQFF
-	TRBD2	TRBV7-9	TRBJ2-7	TGTGCCAGCAGCTTCAGTCCGGCTAGCGGGAGCTACGAGCAGTACTTC	CASSFSPASGSYEQYF